This T cell receptor (beta chain) is from a study of CD4 and CD8 cells across lung adenocarcinoma regions. Samples came from patients with localized non-small cell lung adenocarcinoma. TCRdb used MiXCR to reprocess the PCR reads, holding one entry per CDR3 protein. Among about 19,000 distinct CDR3 sequences listed, 50% were seen once. This clonotype has a single count. The CDR3 spans 14 residues. The germline V gene encodes CDR1 DFQATT and CDR2 SNEGSKA (reference sequence). J gave up 9 bases and V 5 bases, and 14 bases lay outside the gene matches. The chain links TRBV20-1 to TRBJ2-5; 8 bases fit TRBD1. The sequence was collected from a male donor with lung adenocarcinoma. The CD4 and CD8 labels of this study may be unreliable. Sequencing input: CD8+ T cells from the margin of a lung tumor. The CDR3 DNA reads as TGCAGTGCTCATATACGGACAGGGACGAAGGCCCAGTACTTC. Amino acid sequence: CSAHIRTGTKAQYF.